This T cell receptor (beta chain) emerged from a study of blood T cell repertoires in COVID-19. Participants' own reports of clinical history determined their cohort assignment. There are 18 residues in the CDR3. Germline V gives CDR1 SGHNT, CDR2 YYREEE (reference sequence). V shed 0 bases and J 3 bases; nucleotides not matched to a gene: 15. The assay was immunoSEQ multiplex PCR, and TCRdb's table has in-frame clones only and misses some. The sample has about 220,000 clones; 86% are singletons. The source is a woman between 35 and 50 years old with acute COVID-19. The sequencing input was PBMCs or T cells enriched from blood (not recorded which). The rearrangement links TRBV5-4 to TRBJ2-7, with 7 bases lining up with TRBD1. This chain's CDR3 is CASSLGQGTPSGLYEQYF. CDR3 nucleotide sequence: TGTGCCAGCAGCTTGGGACAGGGAACCCCGTCCGGTCTCTACGAGCAGTACTTC.